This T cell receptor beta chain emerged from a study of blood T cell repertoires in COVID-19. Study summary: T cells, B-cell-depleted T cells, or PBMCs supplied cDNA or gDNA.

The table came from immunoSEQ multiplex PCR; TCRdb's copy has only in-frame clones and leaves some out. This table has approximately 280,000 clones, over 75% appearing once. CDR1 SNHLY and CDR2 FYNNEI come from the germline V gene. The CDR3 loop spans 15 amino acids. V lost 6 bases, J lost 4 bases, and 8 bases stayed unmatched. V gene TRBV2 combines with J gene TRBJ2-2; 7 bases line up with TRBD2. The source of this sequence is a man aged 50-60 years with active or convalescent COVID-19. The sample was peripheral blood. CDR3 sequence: CASSFQLASTGELFF. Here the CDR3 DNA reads TGTGCCAGCAGCTTCCAACTAGCGTCCACCGGGGAGCTGTTTTTT. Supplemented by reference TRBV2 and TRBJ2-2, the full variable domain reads EPEVTQTPSHQVTQMGQEVILRCVPISNHLYFYWYRQILGQKVEFLVSFYNNEISEKSEIFDDQFSVERPDGSNFTLKIRSTKLEDSAMYFCASSFQLASTGELFFGEGSRLTVL.